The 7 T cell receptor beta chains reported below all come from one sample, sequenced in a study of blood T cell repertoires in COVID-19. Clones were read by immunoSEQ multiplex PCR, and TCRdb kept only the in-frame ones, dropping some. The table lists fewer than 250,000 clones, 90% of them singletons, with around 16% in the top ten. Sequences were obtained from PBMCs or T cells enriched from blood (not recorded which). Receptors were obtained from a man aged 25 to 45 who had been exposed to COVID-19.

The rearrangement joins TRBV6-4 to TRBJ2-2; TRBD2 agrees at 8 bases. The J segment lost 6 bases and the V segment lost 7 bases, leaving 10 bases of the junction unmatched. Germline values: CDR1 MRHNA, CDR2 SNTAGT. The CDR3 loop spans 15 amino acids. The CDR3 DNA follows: TGTGCCAGCACGGCGGGACTAGGAGGAGCCGGGGAGCTGTTTTTT. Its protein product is CASTAGLGGAGELFF.

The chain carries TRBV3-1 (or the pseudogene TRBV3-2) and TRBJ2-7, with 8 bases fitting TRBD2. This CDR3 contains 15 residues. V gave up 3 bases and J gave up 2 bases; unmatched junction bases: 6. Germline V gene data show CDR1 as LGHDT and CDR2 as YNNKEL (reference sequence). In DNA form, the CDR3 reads TGTGCCAGCAGCCAGAGACCGGGGGGGGCCTACGAGCAGTACTTC. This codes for CASSQRPGGAYEQYF.

This CDR3 reads CASSPQGSRPQHF. The CDR3 nucleotides read TGCGCCAGCAGCCCTCAGGGTTCCAGGCCCCAGCATTTT. The rearrangement joins TRBV4-1 to TRBJ1-5; perhaps TRBD1 as D (5 bases). V was shortened by 4 bases and J by 9 bases, with 13 bases between the two germline ends. CDR1 and CDR2 from the germline V gene are MGHRA and YSYEKL. The CDR3 is 13 amino acids.

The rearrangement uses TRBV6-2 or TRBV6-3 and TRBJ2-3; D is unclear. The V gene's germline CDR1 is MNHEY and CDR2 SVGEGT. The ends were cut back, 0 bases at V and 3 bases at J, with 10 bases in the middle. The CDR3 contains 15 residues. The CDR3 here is CASSYSGSDTDTQYF. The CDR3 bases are TGTGCCAGCAGTTACTCCGGGTCAGATACAGATACGCAGTATTTT.

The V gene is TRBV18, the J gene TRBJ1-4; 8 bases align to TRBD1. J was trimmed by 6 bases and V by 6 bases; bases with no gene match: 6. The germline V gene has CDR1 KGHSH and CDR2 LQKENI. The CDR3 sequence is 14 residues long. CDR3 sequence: CASSPLTGDEKLFF. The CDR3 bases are TGTGCCAGCTCCCCCTTGACAGGGGATGAAAAACTGTTTTTT.

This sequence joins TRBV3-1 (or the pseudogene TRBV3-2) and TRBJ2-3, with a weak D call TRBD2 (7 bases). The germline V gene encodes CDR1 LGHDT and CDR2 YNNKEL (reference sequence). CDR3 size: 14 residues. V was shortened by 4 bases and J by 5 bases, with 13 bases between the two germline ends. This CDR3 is CASSLRGAKDTQYF. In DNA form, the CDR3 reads TGTGCCAGCAGCCTTCGGGGGGCCAAAGATACGCAGTATTTT.

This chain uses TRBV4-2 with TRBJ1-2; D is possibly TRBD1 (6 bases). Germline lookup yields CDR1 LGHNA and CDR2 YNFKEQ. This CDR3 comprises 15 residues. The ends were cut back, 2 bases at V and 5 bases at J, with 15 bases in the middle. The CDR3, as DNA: TGTGCCAGCAGCCAATACACAGGGACCCCATATGGCTACACCTTC. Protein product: CASSQYTGTPYGYTF.